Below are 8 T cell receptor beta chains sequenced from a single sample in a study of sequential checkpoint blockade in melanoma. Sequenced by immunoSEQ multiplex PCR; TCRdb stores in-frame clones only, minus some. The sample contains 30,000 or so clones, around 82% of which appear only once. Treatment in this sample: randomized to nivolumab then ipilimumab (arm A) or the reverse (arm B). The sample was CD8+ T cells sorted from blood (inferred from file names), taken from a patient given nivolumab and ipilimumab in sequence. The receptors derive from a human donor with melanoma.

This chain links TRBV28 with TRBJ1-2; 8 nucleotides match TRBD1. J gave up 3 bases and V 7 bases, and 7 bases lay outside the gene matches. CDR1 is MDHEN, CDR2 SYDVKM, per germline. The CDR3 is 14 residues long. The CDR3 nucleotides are TGTGCCAGCACCCAACAGGGGGAGGACTATGGCTACACCTTC. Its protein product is CASTQQGEDYGYTF.

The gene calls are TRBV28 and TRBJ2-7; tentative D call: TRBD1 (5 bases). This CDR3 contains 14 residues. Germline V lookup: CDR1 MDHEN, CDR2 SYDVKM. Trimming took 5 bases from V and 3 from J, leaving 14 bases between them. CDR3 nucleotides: TGTGCCAGCAGTCCCTCAGGGTTGGGCTACGAGCAGTACTTC. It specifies CASSPSGLGYEQYF.

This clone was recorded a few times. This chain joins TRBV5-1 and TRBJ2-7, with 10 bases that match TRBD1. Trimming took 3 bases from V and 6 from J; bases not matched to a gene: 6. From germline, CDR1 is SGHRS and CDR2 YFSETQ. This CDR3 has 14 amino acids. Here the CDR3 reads CASSWDRGPTEQYF. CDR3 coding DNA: TGCGCCAGCAGCTGGGACAGGGGACCCACCGAGCAGTACTTC.

This CDR3 reads CASSSFQGLYGYTF. CDR3 nucleotides: TGTGCCAGCAGTTCCTTTCAGGGTTTATATGGCTACACCTTC. The chain employs TRBV27 and TRBJ1-2; TRBD1 is a possible D gene (5 bases). This CDR3 spans 14 amino acids. Germline V lookup: CDR1 MNHEY, CDR2 SMNVEV (reference sequence). V lost 4 bases to trimming and J lost 5 bases, with 14 bases between them.

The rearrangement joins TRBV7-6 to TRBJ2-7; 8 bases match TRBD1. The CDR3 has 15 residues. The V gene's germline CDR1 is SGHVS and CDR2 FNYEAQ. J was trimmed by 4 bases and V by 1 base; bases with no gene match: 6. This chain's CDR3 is CASSLGVDRVYEQYF. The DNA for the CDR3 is TGTGCCAGCAGCTTAGGGGTGGACAGGGTTTACGAGCAGTACTTC.

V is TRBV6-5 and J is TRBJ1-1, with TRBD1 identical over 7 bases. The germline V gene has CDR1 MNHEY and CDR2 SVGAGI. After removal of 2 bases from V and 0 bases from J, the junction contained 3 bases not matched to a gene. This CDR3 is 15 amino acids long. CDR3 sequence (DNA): TGTGCCAGCAGTTACGGACAGGACATGAACACTGAAGCTTTCTTT. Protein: CASSYGQDMNTEAFF.

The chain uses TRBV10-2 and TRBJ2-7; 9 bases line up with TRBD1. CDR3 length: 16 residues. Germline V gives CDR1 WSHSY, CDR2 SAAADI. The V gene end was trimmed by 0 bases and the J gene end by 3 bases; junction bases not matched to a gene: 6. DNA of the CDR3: TGCGCCAGCAGTGAGTCGAAGGGACAGGGCGTCTACGAGCAGTACTTC. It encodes CASSESKGQGVYEQYF.

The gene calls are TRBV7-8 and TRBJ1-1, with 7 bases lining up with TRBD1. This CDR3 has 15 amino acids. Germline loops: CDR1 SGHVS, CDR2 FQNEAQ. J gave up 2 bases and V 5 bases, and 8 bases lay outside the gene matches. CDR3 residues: CASSQSGQVNTEAFF. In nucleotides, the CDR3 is TGTGCCAGCAGCCAGTCCGGACAGGTAAACACTGAAGCTTTCTTT.